This T cell receptor (beta chain) was captured by sequencing in a study of cytomegalovirus exposure and HLA in healthy donors. The germline gives CDR1 SEHNR, CDR2 FQNEAQ (reference sequence). V was cut by 3 bases and J by 5 bases, with 7 bases left in between. This CDR3 is 12 amino acids long. The PCR contained 60 Vbeta and 13 Jbeta primers. Clones were read by immunoSEQ multiplex PCR, and TCRdb kept only the in-frame ones, dropping some. The sample holds 55,000 to 85,000 clones, 72% seen once. This chain links TRBV7-9 with TRBJ1-1, with D hard to call. Material for sequencing was PBMCs. This sequence originates from a woman aged 40 to 50 in good health and CMV-seropositive. The DNA of the CDR3 is TGTGCCAGCAGCTTTTTGAGGACTGAAGCTTTCTTT. Its translation: CASSFLRTEAFF.